The 15 T cell receptor beta chains in this list originate from one sample, sequenced in a study of CD8 T cells in Susac syndrome. RNA amounts of roughly 0.5 to 1 ug underwent reverse transcription with random hexamers. One entry per CDR3 protein results from TCRdb running MiXCR on the immunoSEQ multiplex PCR reads. The table records around 56,000 distinct CDR3 sequences, 85% to 95% of them present only once. Sequenced input: CD8+ T cells from PBMCs. Source of these receptors: a human donor in good health.

The chain recombines TRBV18 with TRBJ1-5; 9 nucleotides match TRBD1. V shed 5 bases and J 6 bases; nucleotides not matched to a gene: 8. Germline assignment: CDR1 KGHSH and CDR2 LQKENI. The length of the CDR3 is 15 residues. The CDR3 nucleotides are TGTGCCAGCTCAACCTCCGGGACAGGGATTCAGCCCCAGCATTTT. Translated, it gives CASSTSGTGIQPQHF.

CDR3 bases: TGTGCCAGCAGTTTAAGTCAGGGTGAATACGAGCAGTACTTC. This codes for CASSLSQGEYEQYF. This sequence joins TRBV27 and TRBJ2-7; D is possibly TRBD1 (5 bases). The CDR3 extends over 14 amino acids. Germline lookup yields CDR1 MNHEY and CDR2 SMNVEV (reference sequence). Trimming took 2 bases from V and 4 from J, leaving 12 bases between them.

The rearrangement links TRBV12-3 or TRBV12-4 to TRBJ2-2; 11 positions agree with TRBD1. After removal of 2 bases from V and 3 bases from J, the junction contained 11 bases not matched to a gene. The CDR3 totals 19 residues. The DNA for the CDR3 is TGTGCCAGCAGTTTATTCCGGGACAGGGGGTATTGGGACACCGGGGAGCTGTTTTTT. Its protein product is CASSLFRDRGYWDTGELFF.

The genes are TRBV7-8 and TRBJ2-1; 8 bases are a match to TRBD2. Losses at the gene ends were 2 bases for V and 5 bases for J; bases not matched to a gene: 8. CDR1 SGHVS and CDR2 FQNEAQ come from the germline V gene. The length of the CDR3 is 16 residues. CDR3 loop: CASSLWAGGNNNEQFF. In DNA, the CDR3 is TGTGCCAGCAGCTTATGGGCGGGGGGCAACAACAATGAGCAGTTCTTC.

The chain has TRBV24-1 and TRBJ2-5, with a weak D call TRBD2 (6 bases). Trimming removed 3 bases at V and 4 bases at J, with 8 bases between. The CDR3 loop spans 13 amino acids. Germline-derived CDR1 and CDR2 are KGHDR and SFDVKD. The CDR3 protein is CATSDGGLETQYF. The CDR3, as DNA: TGTGCCACCAGTGATGGAGGGCTAGAGACCCAGTACTTC.

The chain uses TRBV6-1 and TRBJ2-1, with TRBD2 identical over 7 bases. Per the germline V gene, CDR1 is MNHNS and CDR2 is SASEGT. With 0 bases clipped from V and 8 bases from J, the junction kept 13 bases outside the gene matches. The CDR3 totals 17 residues. The CDR3, as DNA: TGTGCCAGCAGTGAAGCAACGCTAGCGGTCCTCAGGGATGAGCAGTTCTTC. Its translation is CASSEATLAVLRDEQFF.

The rearrangement joins TRBV7-3 to TRBJ1-1; D call uncertain. CDR1 and CDR2 (germline): SGHTA, FQGTGA. V was shortened by 6 bases and J by 1 base, with 9 bases between the two germline ends. The CDR3 runs 13 residues. The CDR3 sequence is CASSSHANTEAFF. DNA of the CDR3: TGTGCCAGCAGTTCCCACGCGAACACTGAAGCTTTCTTT. The full variable domain, completed using reference TRBV7-3 and TRBJ1-1, is GAGVSQTPSNKVTEKGKYVELRCDPISGHTALYWYRQSLGQGPEFLIYFQGTGAADDSGLPNDRFFAVRPEGSVSTLKIQRTERGDSAVYLCASSSHANTEAFFGQGTRLTVV.

This sequence joins TRBV27 and TRBJ1-1; 7 bases align to TRBD1. CDR3 length: 15 amino acids. V lost 7 bases, J lost 0 bases, and 8 bases stayed unmatched. Germline lookup yields CDR1 MNHEY and CDR2 SMNVEV (reference sequence). The CDR3 nucleotides read TGTGCCAGCATCCGCAGGGGGGCATTGAACACTGAAGCTTTCTTT. Amino acids: CASIRRGALNTEAFF.

The chain couples TRBV30 to TRBJ1-1; TRBD1 aligns across 8 bases. With 5 bases clipped from V and 1 base from J, the junction kept 9 bases outside the gene matches. CDR1 and CDR2 from the germline V gene are GTSNPN and SVGIG (reference sequence). This CDR3 spans 15 amino acids. The CDR3 protein is CAWGPPGQENTEAFF. CDR3 DNA: TGTGCCTGGGGACCTCCGGGACAGGAGAACACTGAAGCTTTCTTT.

The chain recombines TRBV6-1 with TRBJ1-3; D not resolved. Germline CDR1 is MNHNS and CDR2 is SASEGT. CDR3 length: 17 residues. Trimming cost V 1 base and J 0 bases, with 13 bases left between them. The DNA for the CDR3 is TGTGCCAGCAGTGAAGTGGGAGCAGAATACTCTGGAAACACCATATATTTT. It codes for CASSEVGAEYSGNTIYF.

V gene TRBV14 combines with J gene TRBJ1-1; D is uncertain. The ends were cut back, 4 bases at V and 0 bases at J, with 12 bases in the middle. The CDR3 has 15 residues. Germline CDR1 SGHDN, CDR2 FVKESK. The CDR3 sequence is CASSPGPRLNTEAFF. The CDR3 nucleotides read TGTGCCAGCAGCCCTGGACCTCGGTTGAACACTGAAGCTTTCTTT.

The gene calls are TRBV10-3 and TRBJ2-7, with D perhaps TRBD1 or TRBD2 (5 bases each). CDR1 ENHRY and CDR2 SYGVKD come from the germline V gene. The CDR3 has 14 amino acids. Trimming took 3 bases from V and 5 from J, leaving 14 bases between them. The CDR3 DNA reads as TGTGCCATCAGTGATGTGGGGGTGAACGACGAGCAGTACTTC. Its translation is CAISDVGVNDEQYF.

The chain combines TRBV9 with TRBJ2-7; TRBD1 aligns across 10 bases. V lost 8 bases, J lost 6 bases, and 11 bases stayed unmatched. Germline V gene sequence: CDR1 SGDLS, CDR2 YYNGEE. This CDR3 spans 14 amino acids. The CDR3 reads CASNPGTGDGEQYF. For the CDR3, the DNA is TGTGCCAGTAACCCCGGGACAGGGGACGGCGAGCAGTACTTC.

The chain is built from TRBV4-1 and TRBJ2-7; possible D gene TRBD1, 6 bases. This CDR3 comprises 15 residues. In germline, CDR1 is MGHRA, CDR2 YSYEKL. The V gene lost 0 bases and the J gene lost 5 bases, with 14 bases spanning the gap. The CDR3 region is CASSQDSDRFDEQYF. CDR3 nucleotide sequence: TGCGCCAGCAGCCAAGATTCCGACAGGTTCGACGAGCAGTACTTC.

For the CDR3, the DNA is TGTGCTAGCTCCCCCCGGCTAGCTGAGGTGGATACGCAGTATTTT. This codes for CASSPRLAEVDTQYF. This rearrangement joins TRBV12-5 to TRBJ2-3; D is perhaps TRBD2 (5 bases). Per germline, CDR1 LGHNT and CDR2 FRNRAP. The CDR3 runs to 15 residues. With 9 bases removed from V and 6 bases from J, the gap between germline ends came to 22 bases.